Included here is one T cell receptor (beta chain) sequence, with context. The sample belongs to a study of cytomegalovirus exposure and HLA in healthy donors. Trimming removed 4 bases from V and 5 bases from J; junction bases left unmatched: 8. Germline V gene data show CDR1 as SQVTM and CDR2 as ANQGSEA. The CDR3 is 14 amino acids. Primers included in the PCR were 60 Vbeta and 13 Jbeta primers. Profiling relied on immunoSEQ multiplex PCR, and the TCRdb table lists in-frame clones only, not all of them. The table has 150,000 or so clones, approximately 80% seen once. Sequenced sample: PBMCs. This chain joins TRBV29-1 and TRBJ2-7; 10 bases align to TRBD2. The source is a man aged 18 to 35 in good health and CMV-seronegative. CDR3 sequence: CSVARSSGRDEQYF. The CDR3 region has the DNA TGCAGCGTTGCGAGGTCTAGCGGGAGAGACGAGCAGTACTTC.